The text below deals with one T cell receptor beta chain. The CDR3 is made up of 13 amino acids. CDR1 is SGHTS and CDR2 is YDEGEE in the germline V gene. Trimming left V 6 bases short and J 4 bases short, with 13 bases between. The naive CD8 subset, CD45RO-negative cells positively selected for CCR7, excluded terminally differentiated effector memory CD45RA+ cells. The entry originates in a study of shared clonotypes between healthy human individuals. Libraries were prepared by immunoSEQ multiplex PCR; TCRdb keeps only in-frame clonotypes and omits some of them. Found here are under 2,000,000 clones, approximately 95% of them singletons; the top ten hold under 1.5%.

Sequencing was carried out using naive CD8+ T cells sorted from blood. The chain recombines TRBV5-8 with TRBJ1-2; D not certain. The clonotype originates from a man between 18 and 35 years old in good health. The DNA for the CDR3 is TGTGCCAGCATCATCAGCCGAGGCTATGGCTACACCTTC. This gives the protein CASIISRGYGYTF.